The sequence of this TCR beta chain was determined in a study of identical twins. A single record per CDR3 protein comes from TCRdb applying MiXCR to the 5' RACE reads. The sample contains about 520,000 distinct CDR3 sequences, about 20% of which appear only once. The CDR3 contains 15 residues. CDR1 is SGHTA and CDR2 is FQGNSA in the germline V gene. Trimming took 3 bases from V and 4 from J; bases not matched to a gene: 2. These same records also appear under a second study, on T cells expressing NK-cell markers.

The receptor was isolated from a woman between 18 and 29 years old in good health. This rearrangement joins TRBV7-2 to TRBJ2-1; TRBD2 aligns across 11 bases. Material for sequencing was CD4+ T cells sorted from blood. For the CDR3, the DNA is TGTGCCAGCAGCTTTAGCGGGAGGGAATACAATGAGCAGTTCTTC. It is translated as CASSFSGREYNEQFF.